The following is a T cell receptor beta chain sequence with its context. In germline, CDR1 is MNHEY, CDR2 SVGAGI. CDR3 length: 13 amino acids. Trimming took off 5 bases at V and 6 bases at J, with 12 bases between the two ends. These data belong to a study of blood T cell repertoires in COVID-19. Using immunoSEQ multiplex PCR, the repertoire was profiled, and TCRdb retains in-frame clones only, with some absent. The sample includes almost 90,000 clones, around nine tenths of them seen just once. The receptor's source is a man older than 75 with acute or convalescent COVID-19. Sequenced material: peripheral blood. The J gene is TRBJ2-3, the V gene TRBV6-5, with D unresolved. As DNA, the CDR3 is TGTGCCAGCAGTACCAGGATCATCGATACGCAGTATTTT. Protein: CASSTRIIDTQYF.